These 25 T cell receptor beta chains were all obtained from the same sample, sequenced in a study of molecular identifiers for immune sequencing clone quantification. Using its own MiXCR run on the PCR reads, TCRdb lists one record per CDR3 protein. In the table there are about half a million distinct CDR3 sequences, 20% to 25% of which are singletons. The source material was naive CD8+ T cells from blood, with Jurkat cell RNA spiked in. Subset here: FACS-sorted CD8+CD4-CCR7+CD45RA+ naive T cells. Receptors were obtained from a human donor in good health. Some libraries in this study had Jurkat cell RNA spiked in.

This chain connects TRBV6-5 to TRBJ2-2; a possible D gene is TRBD2 (6 bases). V dropped 3 bases and J dropped 6 bases, with 11 bases sitting between them. This CDR3 is 14 amino acids long. CDR1 and CDR2 (germline): MNHEY, SVGAGI. This CDR3 is CASSYSSGPGELFF. The CDR3 bases are TGTGCCAGCAGTTATTCCAGCGGGCCCGGGGAGCTGTTTTTT.

J is TRBJ2-1 and V is TRBV12-3 or TRBV12-4; 12 nucleotides agree with TRBD1. The CDR3 spans 14 residues. J was trimmed by 7 bases and V by 7 bases; bases with no gene match: 5. CDR3 amino acids: CASTRDRGLNEQFF. CDR3 nucleotides: TGTGCCAGCACCAGGGACAGGGGGCTAAATGAGCAGTTCTTC.

This clonotype was counted a few times. V is TRBV19 and J is TRBJ2-7; 10 bases are a match to TRBD1. J gave up 3 bases and V 5 bases, and 10 bases lay outside the gene matches. The CDR3 has 16 residues. CDR1 LNHDA and CDR2 SQIVND come from the germline V gene (reference sequence). DNA of the CDR3: TGTGCCAGTAGTGAAGAGGGACAGGGGATAATCTACGAGCAGTACTTC. Amino acids: CASSEEGQGIIYEQYF.

In its sample, this clonotype was seen a few times. The chain uses TRBV3-1 and TRBJ1-6, with TRBD1 matching 9 bases. The germline gives CDR1 LGHDT, CDR2 YNNKEL (reference sequence). The CDR3 is 14 residues long. After removal of 6 bases from V and 14 bases from J, the junction contained 11 bases not matched to a gene. The CDR3 sequence is CASSRTGGFLALHF. CDR3 nucleotide sequence: TGTGCCAGCAGTCGTACAGGGGGCTTTTTGGCCCTCCACTTT.

Concerning this clonotype: Possible read error: a much larger clone is one base away. The CDR3 region is CASSVRVGASVAGELFF. CDR3 nucleotides: TGTGCCAGCAGCGTAAGAGTTGGGGCTAGCGTGGCCGGGGAGCTGTTTTTT. V and J are TRBV9 and TRBJ2-2; D possibly corresponds to TRBD2 (6 bases). Trimming removed 1 base from V and 6 bases from J, with 19 bases in between. The CDR3 spans 17 residues. Germline CDR1 and CDR2: SGDLS and YYNGEE.

This clonotype was seen a handful of times. The chain carries TRBV14 and TRBJ1-6; TRBD1 might be the D (6 bases). In germline, CDR1 is SGHDN, CDR2 FVKESK. V shed 3 bases and J shed 0 bases, with 15 bases lying between them. The CDR3 has 18 amino acids. The DNA for the CDR3 is TGTGCCAGCAGCCACGCTCTCACAGGGAGCTCCTATAATTCACCCCTCCACTTT. Encoded protein: CASSHALTGSSYNSPLHF.

This clonotype was counted a few times. The CDR3 is CASSLTVSGEAFF. As DNA, the CDR3 is TGTGCCAGCAGCTTAACCGTATCGGGTGAAGCTTTCTTT. This sequence joins TRBV7-3 and TRBJ1-1; D unclear. The CDR3 is made up of 13 amino acids. Trimming took off 0 bases at V and 7 bases at J, with 9 bases between the two ends. The germline V gene has CDR1 SGHTA and CDR2 FQGTGA.

This chain uses TRBV27 with TRBJ2-7; 9 bases are shared with TRBD2. The CDR3 extends over 15 amino acids. V gave up 5 bases and J gave up 3 bases; unmatched junction bases: 8. Looked up from germline, CDR1 is MNHEY and CDR2 is SMNVEV (reference sequence). CDR3 in DNA: TGTGCCAGCAGTCAAAGACTAGCGGTTAACTACGAGCAGTACTTC. This translates into CASSQRLAVNYEQYF.

Comment on this clonotype: A much larger clonotype is one base distant, so this may be a read error. The chain links TRBV29-1 to TRBJ1-3; D gene unclear. V gave up 2 bases and J gave up 0 bases, with 8 bases separating them. CDR3 size: 14 residues. Germline-derived CDR1 and CDR2 are SQVTM and ANQGSEA. The DNA of the CDR3 is TGCAGCGTTGAACTGGTGAACTCTGGAAACACCATATATTTT. Translating gives CSVELVNSGNTIYF.

The rearrangement joins TRBV6-6 to TRBJ2-2; 13 bases are shared with TRBD2. The CDR3 runs to 15 residues. Germline V gene lookup returns CDR1 MNHNY and CDR2 SVGAGI (reference sequence). Trimming cost V 7 bases and J 7 bases; bases outside gene matches: 6. The CDR3 is CASTDGLAGVGELFF. CDR3 nucleotide sequence: TGTGCCAGCACCGACGGACTAGCGGGAGTCGGGGAGCTGTTTTTT.

This chain links TRBV11-2 with TRBJ2-1; D ambiguous. This CDR3 has 12 residues. In germline, CDR1 is SGHAT, CDR2 FQNNGV. Deletions cut 4 bases from V and 10 bases from J, with 11 bases between. The CDR3 DNA reads as TGTGCCAGCAGCTCACCGGGCCTAGAGCAGTTCTTC. Its translation is CASSSPGLEQFF.

This clonotype was seen ten or more times. V usage is TRBV27 and J usage is TRBJ1-5; D possibly corresponds to TRBD1 (5 bases). Trimming took off 9 bases at V and 7 bases at J, with 13 bases between the two ends. The CDR3 is 12 residues long. Germline V lookup: CDR1 MNHEY, CDR2 SMNVEV (reference sequence). CDR3 amino acids: CASKGLRQPQHF. The CDR3 DNA is TGTGCCAGTAAGGGGTTACGGCAGCCCCAGCATTTT.

Many counts were recorded for this clonotype. V usage is TRBV7-6 and J usage is TRBJ1-1; no definite D call. Trimming stripped 1 base from V and 5 bases from J, with 20 bases between. Germline V CDR1 and CDR2: SGHVS, FNYEAQ. The CDR3 is made up of 17 amino acids. The CDR3 loop is CASSLESSGLTRTEAFF. For the CDR3, the DNA is TGTGCCAGCAGCTTAGAGTCGTCGGGCCTAACTAGGACTGAAGCTTTCTTT.

This clonotype was picked up a small number of times. The V gene is TRBV5-1, the J gene TRBJ2-7; either TRBD1 or TRBD2 may supply D (6 bases each). This CDR3 comprises 15 residues. Germline V gene data show CDR1 as SGHRS and CDR2 as YFSETQ. Trimming left V 0 bases short and J 1 base short, with 11 bases between. CDR3 coding DNA: TGCGCCAGCAGCTTGGCCCCGGGGGCGTCCTACGAGCAGTACTTC. This codes for CASSLAPGASYEQYF.

The CDR3 is CASSGEFSYEQYF. The CDR3 DNA sequence: TGCGCCAGCAGTGGTGAGTTCTCCTACGAGCAGTACTTC. V gene TRBV10-2 combines with J gene TRBJ2-7, with D uncertain. The ends were cut back, 4 bases at V and 0 bases at J, with 7 bases in the middle. The CDR3 consists of 13 residues. Germline-derived CDR1 and CDR2 are WSHSY and SAAADI.

CDR3 region: CASSQDRDRTVANTEAFF. The CDR3, as DNA: TGCGCCAGCAGCCAAGATCGGGACAGGACAGTGGCAAACACTGAAGCTTTCTTT. The rearrangement joins TRBV4-3 to TRBJ1-1, with TRBD1 matching over 8 bases. Germline loops: CDR1 LGHNA, CDR2 YSLEER. CDR3 length: 18 amino acids. V lost 0 bases to trimming and J lost 2 bases; unmatched junction nucleotides: 11.

This clonotype was recorded at least ten times. The rearrangement uses TRBV28 and TRBJ2-5; TRBD1 aligns across 10 bases. The trim removed 1 base at V and 2 bases at J, leaving 16 bases unmatched. Germline V gene sequence: CDR1 MDHEN, CDR2 SYDVKM. This CDR3 has 20 amino acids. The CDR3 DNA is TGTGCCAGCAGTTTATTGGGAGGTATCCTAGGACAGGGGGAGCAAGAGACCCAGTACTTC. Its protein product is CASSLLGGILGQGEQETQYF.

This clonotype appeared many times. The V gene is TRBV25-1, the J gene TRBJ1-1, with D possibly being TRBD1 (6 bases). Trimming shortened V by 8 bases and J by 5 bases, and 15 bases separated the two germline ends. Germline loops: CDR1 MGHDK, CDR2 SYGVNS. The CDR3 runs to 13 residues. CDR3 region: CASRPQGWTEAFF. CDR3 bases: TGTGCCAGCCGCCCACAGGGTTGGACTGAAGCTTTCTTT.

Many counts were recorded for this clonotype. This chain uses TRBV27 with TRBJ1-1; 7 bases are shared with TRBD1. The CDR3 sequence is 13 residues long. The germline CDR1 and CDR2 sequences are MNHEY and SMNVEV (reference sequence). The V gene end was trimmed by 6 bases and the J gene end by 4 bases; junction bases not matched to a gene: 5. The CDR3 here is CASSGTVPTEAFF. CDR3 sequence (DNA): TGTGCCAGCAGCGGGACAGTCCCCACTGAAGCTTTCTTT.

Note on this clonotype: This may arise from a read error, as a much more abundant clone is one base away. The chain is built from TRBV12-3 or TRBV12-4 and TRBJ2-6; D gene unclear. V lost 6 bases and J lost 4, with 7 bases in between. The CDR3 is made up of 13 amino acids. The CDR3 DNA is TGTGCCAGCAGAGACACCGGGGCCAACGTCCTGACTTTC. Its protein is CASRDTGANVLTF.

This clonotype was observed a handful of times. The chain employs TRBV11-2 and TRBJ1-2, with D perhaps TRBD1 (6 bases). Trimming pared 5 bases from V and 2 bases from J, leaving 18 bases between. CDR1 and CDR2 (germline): SGHAT, FQNNGV. The CDR3 loop spans 16 amino acids. The CDR3 DNA is TGTGCCAGCAGCCCCCACCTCGGGGGCGAGAACTATGGCTACACCTTC. This codes for CASSPHLGGENYGYTF.

This clonotype was seen many times. This rearrangement joins TRBV2 to TRBJ2-3; 7 bases map to TRBD2. The V and J ends lost 3 bases and 0 bases, in that order; junction bases with no gene match: 3. CDR1 SNHLY and CDR2 FYNNEI come from the germline V gene. This CDR3 comprises 15 residues. The CDR3 sequence: CASSDGGYSTDTQYF. The CDR3 region has the DNA TGTGCCAGCAGTGACGGGGGGTACAGCACAGATACGCAGTATTTT.

The chain couples TRBV5-1 to TRBJ1-5; possibly TRBD1 for D (5 bases). Trimming removed 6 bases from V and 4 bases from J, with 17 bases in between. CDR1 SGHRS and CDR2 YFSETQ come from the germline V gene. The CDR3 is made up of 15 amino acids. The CDR3, as DNA: TGCGCCAGCACCAAGCGGGGGGGTGCTAATCAGCCCCAGCATTTT. It specifies CASTKRGGANQPQHF.

In this sample, this clonotype turned up a few times. V and J are TRBV29-1 and TRBJ1-3, with TRBD1 matching over 7 bases. Germline CDR1 and CDR2: SQVTM and ANQGSEA. J gave up 4 bases and V 5 bases, and 11 bases lay outside the gene matches. The CDR3 has 15 amino acids. The CDR3 DNA reads TGCAGCGTTAACGGGGTTGACAGGGCGGGAAACACCATATATTTT. Residues: CSVNGVDRAGNTIYF.

This clonotype appeared many times. The gene calls are TRBV4-1 and TRBJ1-5, with D unclear. From germline, CDR1 is MGHRA and CDR2 YSYEKL. V was cut by 1 base and J by 0 bases, with 1 base left in between. There are 13 residues in the CDR3. CDR3: CASSQASNQPQHF. DNA of the CDR3: TGCGCCAGCAGCCAAGCTAGCAATCAGCCCCAGCATTTT.